Listed below are T cell receptor beta chains from one sample, sequenced in a study of shared clonotypes between healthy human individuals. The data were produced by immunoSEQ multiplex PCR, yet TCRdb's version contains in-frame clones alone and is incomplete. The sample has fewer than 1.6 million clones; around 98.5% are singletons. The source material was naive CD4+ T cells sorted from blood. These receptor sequences come from a man aged 25 to 40 in good health. Each CDR3 is given with its conserved first and last residue.

J gene: TRBJ2-7
V gene: TRBV29-1
CDR3 length: 12
CDR3 protein: CSTRVADYEQYF

J gene: TRBJ2-2
V gene: TRBV25-1
CDR3 length: 18
CDR3 protein: CASSARLAGIANTGELFF

J gene: TRBJ2-2
V gene: TRBV14
CDR3 length: 15
CDR3 protein: CASSHGLAGTGELFF

J gene: TRBJ2-7
V gene: TRBV28
CDR3 length: 13
CDR3 protein: CASSPPWSYEQYF

J gene: TRBJ2-3
V gene: TRBV27
CDR3 length: 15
CDR3 protein: CASSSGGQGTDTQYF

J gene: TRBJ1-1
V gene: TRBV28
CDR3 length: 12
CDR3 protein: CASSLWTRAAFF

J gene: TRBJ2-1
V gene: TRBV15
CDR3 length: 15
CDR3 protein: CATSREYLVTDEQFF

J gene: TRBJ2-2
V gene: TRBV5-6
CDR3 length: 15
CDR3 protein: CASSLWDRVTGELFF

J gene: TRBJ2-7
V gene: TRBV7-2
CDR3 length: 14
CDR3 protein: CASSPGGRSHEQYF

J gene: TRBJ2-3
V gene: TRBV5-6
CDR3 length: 16
CDR3 protein: CASSSPGLAVTDTQYF

J gene: TRBJ2-7
V gene: TRBV19
CDR3 length: 13
CDR3 protein: CASSLDRIHEQYF

J gene: TRBJ2-7
V gene: TRBV5-1
CDR3 length: 12
CDR3 protein: CASSGSSYEQYF

J gene: TRBJ1-2
V gene: TRBV6-5
CDR3 length: 13
CDR3 protein: CASSPGTDYGYTF

J gene: TRBJ1-1
V gene: TRBV5-1
CDR3 length: 12
CDR3 protein: CASGEAKAEAFF

J gene: TRBJ2-7
V gene: TRBV6-5
CDR3 length: 15
CDR3 protein: CASSYSRGGSHEQYF

J gene: TRBJ2-3
V gene: TRBV7-8
CDR3 length: 16
CDR3 protein: CASSSDRAGPTDTQYF

J gene: TRBJ2-5
V gene: TRBV13
CDR3 length: 15
CDR3 protein: CASSSRGTLQETQYF

J gene: TRBJ2-1
V gene: TRBV13
CDR3 length: 15
CDR3 protein: CASSLDSGAYNEQFF

J gene: TRBJ2-2
V gene: TRBV11-3
CDR3 length: 16
CDR3 protein: CASRHTSVSNTGELFF

J gene: TRBJ2-1
V gene: TRBV5-1
CDR3 length: 17
CDR3 protein: CASRSNQGALSYNEQFF

J gene: TRBJ1-5
V gene: TRBV6-5
CDR3 length: 14
CDR3 protein: CASSLDRGNQPQHF

J gene: TRBJ2-3
V gene: TRBV9
CDR3 length: 13
CDR3 protein: CASSTDRTDTQYF

J gene: TRBJ2-5
V gene: TRBV4-1
CDR3 length: 14
CDR3 protein: CASSQISGKETQYF

J gene: TRBJ1-4
V gene: TRBV7-9
CDR3 length: 14
CDR3 protein: CASSPTASNEKLFF

J gene: TRBJ2-2
V gene: TRBV14
CDR3 length: 13
CDR3 protein: CASSQRNTGELFF

J gene: TRBJ1-1
V gene: TRBV5-1
CDR3 length: 14
CDR3 protein: CASRHRDRSTEAFF

J gene: TRBJ2-1
V gene: TRBV28
CDR3 length: 15
CDR3 protein: CATRGLGVGHNEQFF

J gene: TRBJ2-1
V gene: TRBV6-1
CDR3 length: 14
CDR3 protein: CASSEAGRGGEQFF

J gene: TRBJ2-7
V gene: TRBV28
CDR3 length: 12
CDR3 protein: CASSSGGYEQYF

J gene: TRBJ2-7
V gene: TRBV5-4
CDR3 length: 12
CDR3 protein: CASSLDNYEQYF

J gene: TRBJ2-1
V gene: TRBV6-1
CDR3 length: 14
CDR3 protein: CASSDRWTLNEQFF

J gene: TRBJ2-1
V gene: TRBV11-3
CDR3 length: 18
CDR3 protein: CASSPRPPSAGGHNEQFF

J gene: TRBJ2-5
V gene: TRBV27
CDR3 length: 15
CDR3 protein: CASSLSGRIQETQYF

J gene: TRBJ1-5
V gene: TRBV2
CDR3 length: 12
CDR3 protein: CASRDPGQPQHF

J gene: TRBJ2-7
V gene: TRBV6-6
CDR3 length: 16
CDR3 protein: CASSSLQGEGLYEQYF